This T cell receptor beta chain was profiled in a study of blood T cells in healthy people across ages. The CDR3 spans 16 residues. Germline lookup yields CDR1 SGHAT and CDR2 FQNNGV. V lost 5 bases, J lost 0 bases, and 16 bases lay in between. Then a second PCR, running roughly 7 to 11 cycles, was carried out with a sample-barcoded 5' primer and a J-beta primer mix. TCRdb reanalysed the 5' RACE reads using MiXCR and keeps one entry per CDR3 protein. The table includes roughly 1,000,000 distinct CDR3 sequences, 20% to 25% detected once. These data are also associated with another study on T cells of mothers and their children. This second study notes: Each 15 ul cDNA reaction used approximately 1.5 ug RNA; all RNA was used.

The TCR was taken from a girl aged 2-15 years in good health. The chain recombines TRBV11-2 with TRBJ1-1; possible D gene TRBD1, 6 bases. The sequencing input was blood. CDR3 sequence (DNA): TGTGCCAGCAGCCCGGGCAGGGGTCAATTGAACACTGAAGCTTTCTTT. It encodes CASSPGRGQLNTEAFF. Filled out from reference TRBV11-2 and TRBJ1-1, the complete variable domain reads EAGVAQSPRYKIIEKRQSVAFWCNPISGHATLYWYQQILGQGPKLLIQFQNNGVVDDSQLPKDRFSAERLKGVDSTLKIQPAKLEDSAVYLCASSPGRGQLNTEAFFGQGTRLTVV.